This TCR beta chain stems from a study of identical twins. Overall study findings and caveats: Fewer insertions were carried by abundant cord blood beta clonotypes, but none was seen in memory repertoires.

This clonotype came up a few times. Its antigen is as yet unknown. Healthy Caucasians supplied all donations. TCRdb analysed the 5' RACE reads with MiXCR anew, one entry per CDR3 protein. The data show fewer than 250,000 distinct CDR3 sequences, approximately 7.8% seen once. This sample also belongs to another study, concerning yellow fever vaccine responses in identical twins. That publication notes: Convergence reportedly seemed to mark part of the twins' vaccine T cell response, with personalization marking the rest.

This sequence was found in a woman between 18 and 30 years old in good health. Sequences were obtained from CD8+ T cells sorted from blood.

The chain's CDR3 is CASSLTGTSGRTDTQYF. The CDR3 nucleotides are TGTGCCAGCAGTTTAACCGGGACTAGCGGACGCACAGATACGCAGTATTTT. The chain joins TRBV27 to TRBJ2-3; the match to TRBD2 covers 11 bases. The CDR3 loop spans 17 amino acids. CDR1 is MNHEY, CDR2 SMNVEV, per germline (reference sequence). V lost 2 bases, J lost 1 base, and 5 bases stayed unmatched.